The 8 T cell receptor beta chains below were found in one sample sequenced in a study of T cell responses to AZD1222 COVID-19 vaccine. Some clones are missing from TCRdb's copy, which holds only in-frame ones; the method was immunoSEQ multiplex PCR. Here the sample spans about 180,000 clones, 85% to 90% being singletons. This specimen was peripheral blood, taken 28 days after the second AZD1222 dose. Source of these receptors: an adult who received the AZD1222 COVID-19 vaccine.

CDR3 DNA: TGCAGTGCTAGTAGTGGGCAGGGGGCAGCTTTCTTT. Amino acids: CSASSGQGAAFF. This chain joins TRBV20-1 and TRBJ1-1; TRBD1 aligns across 8 bases. CDR1 and CDR2 from the germline V gene are DFQATT and SNEGSKA (reference sequence). This CDR3 comprises 12 residues. V lost 3 bases and J lost 10; bases outside the gene matches: 7.

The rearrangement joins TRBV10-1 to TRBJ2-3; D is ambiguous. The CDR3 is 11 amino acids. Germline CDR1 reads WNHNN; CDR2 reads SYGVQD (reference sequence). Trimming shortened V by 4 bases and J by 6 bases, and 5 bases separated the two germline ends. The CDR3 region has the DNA TGCGCCAGCAGTGTATCGGATACGCAGTATTTT. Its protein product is CASSVSDTQYF.

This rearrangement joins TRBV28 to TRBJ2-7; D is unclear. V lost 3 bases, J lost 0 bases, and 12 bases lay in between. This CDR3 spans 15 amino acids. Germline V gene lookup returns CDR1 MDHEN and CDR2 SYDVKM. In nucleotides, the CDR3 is TGTGCCAGCAGTTTGTCGACGGTGAGCTCCTACGAGCAGTACTTC. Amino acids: CASSLSTVSSYEQYF.

The DNA for the CDR3 is TGCGCCAGCAGCCAAGAGGACAGGGGGCTTGGGGAGCAGTTCTTC. Translating gives CASSQEDRGLGEQFF. The chain joins TRBV4-3 to TRBJ2-1; 11 nucleotides agree with TRBD1. V shed 0 bases and J 10 bases; nucleotides not matched to a gene: 5. The CDR3 runs to 15 residues. Per the germline V gene, CDR1 is LGHNA and CDR2 is YSLEER.

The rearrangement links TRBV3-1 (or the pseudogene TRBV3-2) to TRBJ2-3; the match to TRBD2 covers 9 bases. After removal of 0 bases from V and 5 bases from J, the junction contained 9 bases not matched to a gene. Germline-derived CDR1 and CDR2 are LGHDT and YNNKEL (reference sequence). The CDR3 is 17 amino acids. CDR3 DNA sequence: TGTGCCAGCAGCCAAGATCCGGGGCGGGGGGGCGGAGATACGCAGTATTTT. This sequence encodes CASSQDPGRGGGDTQYF.

This CDR3 reads CASSHGQGIDSPLHF. CDR3 nucleotides: TGTGCCAGCTCGCATGGACAGGGAATAGATTCACCCCTCCACTTT. The genes are TRBV18 and TRBJ1-6, with 8 bases lining up with TRBD1. This CDR3 is built from 15 residues. Trimming removed 6 bases from V and 8 bases from J; junction bases left unmatched: 9. Germline loops: CDR1 KGHSH, CDR2 LQKENI.

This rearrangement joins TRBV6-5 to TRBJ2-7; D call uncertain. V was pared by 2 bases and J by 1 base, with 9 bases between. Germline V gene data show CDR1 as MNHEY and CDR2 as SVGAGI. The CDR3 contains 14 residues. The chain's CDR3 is CASSYVAISYEQYF. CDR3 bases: TGTGCCAGCAGTTACGTGGCGATTTCCTACGAGCAGTACTTC.

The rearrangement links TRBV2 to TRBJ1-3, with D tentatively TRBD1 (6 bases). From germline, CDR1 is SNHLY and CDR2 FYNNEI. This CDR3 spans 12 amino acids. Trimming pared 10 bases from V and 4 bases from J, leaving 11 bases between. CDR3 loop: CATNRAGNTIYF. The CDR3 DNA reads TGTGCCACCAACAGGGCCGGAAACACCATATATTTT.